Below, 27 T cell receptor beta chains from the same sample are listed, as sequenced in a study of blood T cell repertoires in COVID-19. Assay: immunoSEQ multiplex PCR; the TCRdb copy retains only in-frame clones and omits some. The sample records roughly 230,000 clones, 70% to 90% being singletons. Sequenced: peripheral blood. These receptors came from a man in his fifties with COVID-19, enrolled during active disease.

The chain recombines TRBV30 with TRBJ1-2; TRBD1 aligns across 8 bases. V was pared by 2 bases and J by 4 bases, with 6 bases of the junction left unmatched. CDR3 length equals 14 residues. Germline V gives CDR1 GTSNPN, CDR2 SVGIG (reference sequence). DNA of the CDR3: TGTGCCTGGAGTCGAGACAGGGGTCCCTATGGCTACACCTTC. Translated: CAWSRDRGPYGYTF.

V gene TRBV14 combines with J gene TRBJ2-7; perhaps TRBD2 as D (7 bases). This CDR3 is 14 amino acids long. Trimming cost V 2 bases and J 2 bases, with 10 bases left between them. Germline values: CDR1 SGHDN, CDR2 FVKESK. This CDR3 is CASSQWEGAYEQYF. The CDR3 DNA reads as TGTGCCAGCAGCCAATGGGAGGGGGCCTACGAGCAGTACTTC.

This clone showed up just once. The chain employs TRBV16 and TRBJ1-4; the D is unclear. V lost 2 bases, J lost 8 bases, and 9 bases lay in between. This CDR3 spans 13 amino acids. Germline CDR1 reads KGHSY; CDR2 reads FQNENV. CDR3 loop: CASSQNLVEKLFF. The CDR3 DNA reads TGTGCCAGCAGCCAAAACTTGGTCGAAAAACTGTTTTTT.

The chain joins TRBV7-2 to TRBJ2-1, with TRBD2 as a possible D gene (7 bases). Germline CDR1 SGHTA, CDR2 FQGNSA. V gave up 4 bases and J gave up 4 bases, with 17 bases separating them. This CDR3 is built from 16 residues. For the CDR3, the DNA is TGTGCCAGCAGCTCACCCGGGGGGCCGAGGTACAATGAGCAGTTCTTC. As protein: CASSSPGGPRYNEQFF.

V is TRBV7-2 and J is TRBJ1-1; 7 bases map to TRBD1. The CDR3 has 17 amino acids. Germline CDR1 is SGHTA and CDR2 is FQGNSA. V lost 0 bases to trimming and J lost 4 bases; unmatched junction nucleotides: 11. Written as DNA, the CDR3 is TGTGCCAGCAGCTTAGCCCTCCTCTTGAGGGGGCCCACTGAAGCTTTCTTT. Residues: CASSLALLLRGPTEAFF.

The chain uses TRBV6-5 and TRBJ2-4; 7 bases line up with TRBD1. Losses at the gene ends were 5 bases for V and 2 bases for J; bases not matched to a gene: 6. This CDR3 region has 15 residues. Germline CDR1 is MNHEY and CDR2 is SVGAGI. In nucleotides, the CDR3 is TGTGCCAGCAGTAAGACAGGGATTTCCAAAAACATTCAGTACTTC. Encoded protein: CASSKTGISKNIQYF.

This chain joins TRBV30 and TRBJ1-2; D is undetermined. Germline V CDR1 and CDR2: GTSNPN, SVGIG (reference sequence). The CDR3 runs to 14 residues. Trimming removed 0 bases from V and 4 bases from J, with 12 bases in between. The CDR3 here is CAWSVSVSTYGYTF. The CDR3, as DNA: TGTGCCTGGAGTGTTTCTGTCAGTACCTATGGCTACACCTTC.

V gene TRBV12-3 or TRBV12-4 combines with J gene TRBJ2-2, with 9 bases matching TRBD1. J was trimmed by 6 bases and V by 7 bases; bases with no gene match: 3. The CDR3 runs 13 residues. The CDR3 spells CASNRDRAGELFF. The CDR3 DNA reads as TGTGCCAGCAACCGGGACAGGGCCGGGGAGCTGTTTTTT.

The CDR3 sequence is CASSYRQAGNQPQHF. CDR3 nucleotide sequence: TGTGCCAGCAGCTACCGACAGGCCGGCAATCAGCCCCAGCATTTT. The chain has TRBV5-6 and TRBJ1-5, with D possibly matching TRBD1 (6 bases). CDR1 SGHDT and CDR2 YYEEEE come from the germline V gene. This CDR3 is built from 15 residues. V lost 3 bases, J lost 2 bases, and 12 bases lay in between.

V is TRBV5-1 and J is TRBJ2-5; 9 nucleotides align to TRBD1. The junction had 5 bases not matched to a gene; V was cut back by 0 bases and J by 5 bases. This CDR3 is 15 amino acids long. The germline CDR1 and CDR2 sequences are SGHRS and YFSETQ. CDR3 in amino acids: CASSLEGTGWETQYF. CDR3 DNA: TGCGCCAGCAGCTTGGAAGGGACAGGGTGGGAGACCCAGTACTTC.

This clone was seen more than once but under ten times. The chain has TRBV9 and TRBJ2-4, with D possibly TRBD1 on 5 matching bases. CDR3 size: 14 residues. In germline, CDR1 is SGDLS, CDR2 YYNGEE. The ends were cut back, 0 bases at V and 6 bases at J, with 10 bases in the middle. The DNA of the CDR3 is TGTGCCAGCAGCGTAGGAGCAGGGATAAACATTCAGTACTTC. It translates to CASSVGAGINIQYF. The whole variable domain, filled in from reference TRBV9 and TRBJ2-4, reads DSGVTQTPKHLITATGQRVTLRCSPRSGDLSVYWYQQSLDQGLQFLIQYYNGEERAKGNILERFSAQQFPDLHSELNLSSLELGDSALYFCASSVGAGINIQYFGAGTRLSVL.

The chain carries TRBV27 and TRBJ2-1, with D uncertain. V lost 5 bases, J lost 0 bases, and 11 bases lay in between. Germline V CDR1 and CDR2: MNHEY, SMNVEV (reference sequence). The length of the CDR3 is 15 residues. The CDR3 DNA follows: TGTGCCAGCAGTCCTACTCCTATCTCCTACAATGAGCAGTTCTTC. Amino acid sequence: CASSPTPISYNEQFF.

Here the CDR3 reads CASSEDRGEGQPQHF. The CDR3 nucleotides are TGTGCCAGCTCAGAGGACAGGGGAGAGGGTCAGCCCCAGCATTTT. The V gene is TRBV18, the J gene TRBJ1-5; the match to TRBD1 covers 9 bases. The CDR3 contains 15 residues. The V segment lost 5 bases and the J segment 6 bases; nucleotides outside the gene matches: 8. Germline-derived CDR1 and CDR2 are KGHSH and LQKENI.

Regarding this clone: This specimen includes other DNA sequences encoding the same CDR3. The rearrangement joins TRBV9 to TRBJ2-1, with 8 bases fitting TRBD2. CDR3 length: 15 amino acids. Germline V gene lookup returns CDR1 SGDLS and CDR2 YYNGEE. With V trimmed by 3 bases and J by 0 bases, 2 bases remained unmatched. The CDR3 nucleotides are TGTGCCAGCAGCGGCGGGGGGAGCTCCTACAATGAGCAGTTCTTC. It translates to CASSGGGSSYNEQFF. Complete variable domain (other parts from reference TRBV9 and TRBJ2-1): DSGVTQTPKHLITATGQRVTLRCSPRSGDLSVYWYQQSLDQGLQFLIQYYNGEERAKGNILERFSAQQFPDLHSELNLSSLELGDSALYFCASSGGGSSYNEQFFGPGTRLTVL.

This clone was counted a single time. The chain has TRBV11-2 and TRBJ1-1; TRBD1 agrees at 7 bases. The CDR3 has 14 amino acids. Germline CDR1 reads SGHAT; CDR2 reads FQNNGV. J lost 6 bases, V lost 5 bases, and 9 bases had no gene match. CDR3 amino acids: CASSTWRGQPEAFF. The CDR3 DNA reads as TGTGCCAGCAGCACCTGGAGGGGACAGCCTGAAGCTTTCTTT.

The chain has TRBV7-2 and TRBJ1-5; a possible D gene is TRBD1 (5 bases). The V gene's germline CDR1 is SGHTA and CDR2 FQGNSA. The CDR3 has 15 amino acids. With 2 bases removed from V and 5 bases from J, the gap between germline ends came to 13 bases. The DNA for the CDR3 is TGTGCCAGCAGCTTATCGGTCAGGGTCGATCAGCCCCAGCATTTT. This gives the protein CASSLSVRVDQPQHF.

The V gene is TRBV15, the J gene TRBJ1-2, with D possibly TRBD1 on 5 matching bases. The length of the CDR3 is 14 residues. V lost 1 base, J lost 7 bases, and 13 bases lay in between. In germline, CDR1 is LNHNV, CDR2 YYDKDF (reference sequence). The DNA for the CDR3 is TGTGCCACCAGCAGAGTAGGAGGGGTGTCTGGCTACACCTTC. The encoded protein is CATSRVGGVSGYTF.

This chain uses TRBV10-3 with TRBJ2-7, with 11 positions matching TRBD1. CDR1 ENHRY and CDR2 SYGVKD come from the germline V gene. The CDR3 is 13 amino acids. V shed 7 bases and J 4 bases; nucleotides not matched to a gene: 3. DNA of the CDR3: TGTGCCATCATGGGGACAGGGGGATACGAGCAGTACTTC. The encoded protein is CAIMGTGGYEQYF.

V usage is TRBV7-9 and J usage is TRBJ2-7; possible D gene TRBD1, 5 bases. Germline values: CDR1 SEHNR, CDR2 FQNEAQ (reference sequence). The CDR3 runs 14 residues. V lost 4 bases and J 4 bases, leaving 14 bases between the germline ends. The DNA of the CDR3 is TGTGCCAGCAGCTCACACCCCCAGGGATACGAGCAGTACTTC. It specifies CASSSHPQGYEQYF.

The DNA for the CDR3 is TGTGCCAGCAGCTTAGTGGCGGGAGCGGGGTCATCCTACGAGCAGTACTTC. Its protein product is CASSLVAGAGSSYEQYF. The chain links TRBV11-2 to TRBJ2-7, with 7 bases fitting TRBD2. This CDR3 region has 17 residues. The junction had 10 bases not matched to a gene; V was cut back by 1 base and J by 1 base. Germline V CDR1 and CDR2: SGHAT, FQNNGV.

The CDR3 protein is CASSLVIAPDTQYF. DNA of the CDR3: TGCGCCAGCAGCTTGGTGATAGCTCCAGATACGCAGTATTTT. The rearrangement joins TRBV5-1 to TRBJ2-3; D gene ambiguous. The CDR3 totals 14 residues. In germline, CDR1 is SGHRS, CDR2 YFSETQ. The ends were cut back, 0 bases at V and 4 bases at J, with 9 bases in the middle.

The V gene is TRBV9, the J gene TRBJ1-6; a possible D gene is TRBD1 (6 bases). The CDR3 spans 13 residues. Germline V lookup: CDR1 SGDLS, CDR2 YYNGEE. The V end lost 4 bases, the J end lost 5 bases, and 7 bases lay between the germline ends. This CDR3 is CASSRDNNSPLHF. The CDR3 DNA follows: TGTGCCAGCAGCCGGGACAATAATTCACCCCTCCACTTT. Variable domain in full (rest from reference TRBV9 and TRBJ1-6): DSGVTQTPKHLITATGQRVTLRCSPRSGDLSVYWYQQSLDQGLQFLIQYYNGEERAKGNILERFSAQQFPDLHSELNLSSLELGDSALYFCASSRDNNSPLHFGNGTRLTVT.

The chain joins TRBV2 to TRBJ2-1; D gene unclear. V was shortened by 2 bases and J by 5 bases, with 7 bases between the two germline ends. The germline gives CDR1 SNHLY, CDR2 FYNNEI. This CDR3 region has 13 residues. The CDR3, as DNA: TGTGCCAGCAGTGAATTGGGCGACAATGAGCAGTTCTTC. Its protein product is CASSELGDNEQFF.

This chain connects TRBV11-2 to TRBJ1-2, with no clear D. Trimming took 5 bases from V and 4 from J, leaving 17 bases between them. CDR1 SGHAT and CDR2 FQNNGV come from the germline V gene. The CDR3 is 15 residues long. CDR3 protein: CASSPLGRQIYGYTF. CDR3 DNA sequence: TGTGCCAGCAGCCCCCTCGGGAGGCAGATCTATGGCTACACCTTC.

The chain carries TRBV3-1 (or the pseudogene TRBV3-2) and TRBJ1-1; no definite D call. Germline lookup yields CDR1 LGHDT and CDR2 YNNKEL (reference sequence). The CDR3 runs 12 residues. V was pared by 4 bases and J by 10 bases, with 13 bases between. CDR3 sequence (DNA): TGTGCCAGCAGCCGACCCGGGTTTGGAGCTTTCTTT. Translation gives CASSRPGFGAFF.

Turning to this clone: At one of its ends the junction is not consistent with the germline gene, which may arise from a read error. The chain links TRBV5-6 to TRBJ2-2, with 10 positions matching TRBD1. This CDR3 has 15 amino acids. Germline values: CDR1 SGHDT, CDR2 YYEEEE. The CDR3 region is CATSLGTGVTGELFF. As DNA, the CDR3 is TGTGCCACCAGCCTTGGGACAGGGGTCACCGGGGAGCTGTTTTTT.

This chain uses TRBV30 with TRBJ2-1, with D perhaps TRBD2 (5 bases). Germline lookup yields CDR1 GTSNPN and CDR2 SVGIG (reference sequence). The CDR3 is made up of 11 amino acids. Trimming removed 5 bases from V and 6 bases from J, with 8 bases in between. CDR3 coding DNA: TGTGCCTGGTCTACTAGCAATGAGCAGTTCTTC. Residues: CAWSTSNEQFF.